This entry lists 20 T cell receptor beta chains sequenced from one sample in a study of blood T cells in healthy people across ages. The use of a sample-barcoded 5' primer and a J-beta primer mix characterized a second PCR of about 7 to 12 cycles. One entry per CDR3 protein results from TCRdb running MiXCR on the 5' RACE reads. The table lists about 1.8 million distinct CDR3 sequences, approximately 50% of them singletons, with 2.1% in the top ten. Sequenced sample: blood. The receptors were sampled from a woman aged 40-49 years in good health.

The chain combines TRBV3-1 with TRBJ2-1, with D maybe TRBD2 (6 bases). Germline V lookup: CDR1 LGHDT, CDR2 YNNKEL (reference sequence). CDR3 length: 16 amino acids. Trimming pared 1 base from V and 5 bases from J, leaving 15 bases between. CDR3 in DNA: TGTGCCAGCAGCCAAGGATCGGCGGGATGGGACAATGAGCAGTTCTTC. Residues: CASSQGSAGWDNEQFF.

This CDR3 reads CAISEFVGEQTLYF. CDR3 DNA: TGTGCCATCAGTGAATTCGTCGGGGAACAGACCCTGTACTTC. This rearrangement joins TRBV10-3 to TRBJ2-7; TRBD2 is a possible D gene (5 bases). The CDR3 has 14 amino acids. V was trimmed by 3 bases and J by 12 bases, leaving 21 bases between them. Germline values: CDR1 ENHRY, CDR2 SYGVKD.

The rearrangement links TRBV20-1 to TRBJ2-5; D is possibly TRBD1 (6 bases). This CDR3 region has 14 residues. The germline V gene has CDR1 DFQATT and CDR2 SNEGSKA (reference sequence). V was cut by 6 bases and J by 5 bases, with 19 bases left in between. CDR3 in amino acids: CSAPEGQFRETQYF. The CDR3 DNA sequence: TGCAGTGCCCCCGAAGGACAGTTTAGGGAGACCCAGTACTTC.

To note about this clonotype: The germline gene is not matched at one end of the junction; a read error may be the cause. The chain recombines TRBV4-1 with TRBJ2-3; D may be TRBD2 (5 bases). Germline loops: CDR1 MGHRA, CDR2 YSYEKL. The CDR3 spans 14 residues. The CDR3 reads CASSQEDFTDTQYF. CDR3 DNA: TGCGCTAGCAGCCAAGAGGACTTCACAGATACGCAGTATTTT.

J is TRBJ1-5 and V is TRBV6-6, with TRBD1 matching 7 bases. CDR1 MNHNY and CDR2 SVGAGI come from the germline V gene (reference sequence). The V and J ends lost 2 bases and 0 bases, in that order; junction bases with no gene match: 7. The CDR3 length is 17 residues. The CDR3 sequence is CASSYTQGEFSNQPQHF. In DNA, the CDR3 is TGTGCCAGCAGTTACACCCAGGGGGAGTTTAGCAATCAGCCCCAGCATTTT.

The chain uses TRBV18 and TRBJ2-3; D remains ambiguous. V was pared by 10 bases and J by 4 bases, with 15 bases between. Germline-derived CDR1 and CDR2 are KGHSH and LQKENI. There are 13 residues in the CDR3. The CDR3 protein is CATLGGLPDTQYF. The CDR3 DNA is TGTGCCACGCTCGGTGGGCTCCCAGATACGCAGTATTTT.

V gene TRBV12-3 or TRBV12-4 combines with J gene TRBJ2-1; 9 nucleotides match TRBD2. The ends lost 3 bases at V and 15 bases at J; junction bases unmatched: 18. This CDR3 contains 16 residues. The CDR3 spells CASSFSLPAGGGVLFF. In nucleotides, the CDR3 is TGTGCCAGCAGTTTCAGTCTCCCAGCGGGGGGAGGGGTTTTGTTCTTC.

V gene TRBV10-3 combines with J gene TRBJ1-2; D unresolved. In germline, CDR1 is ENHRY, CDR2 SYGVKD. Deletions cut 2 bases from V and 4 bases from J, with 11 bases between. The CDR3 covers 14 residues. The CDR3 sequence is CAISEDGEGYGYTF. Written as DNA, the CDR3 is TGTGCCATCAGTGAGGACGGAGAAGGCTATGGCTACACCTTC.

The V gene is TRBV5-5, the J gene TRBJ1-1; D not certain. The germline gives CDR1 SGHKS, CDR2 YYEKEE (reference sequence). V gave up 1 base and J gave up 7 bases, with 8 bases separating them. The CDR3 is 12 residues long. In DNA form, the CDR3 reads TGTGCCAGCAGCTTGTGGAGGAATGAAGCTTTCTTT. Translation: CASSLWRNEAFF.

This clonotype occurred once. The junction departs from germline at one end; a sequencing error may be responsible. V and J are TRBV3-1 and TRBJ2-1, with 12 bases matching TRBD2. The CDR3 is 19 residues long. Per germline, CDR1 LGHDT and CDR2 YNNKEL (reference sequence). The CDR3 DNA sequence: TGTACCAGCAGCCAAGAGGGACTAGCGGGCGGAAGTAATTACAATGAGCAGTTCTTC. It translates to CTSSQEGLAGGSNYNEQFF.

This clonotype was seen a handful of times. The chain is built from TRBV5-4 and TRBJ2-1, with 16 bases identical to TRBD2. Germline CDR1 SGHNT, CDR2 YYREEE (reference sequence). This CDR3 region has 16 residues. V shed 3 bases, J shed 9 bases, and the junction held 6 bases outside the gene matches. As DNA, the CDR3 is TGTGCCAGCAGCTCGGGACTAGCGGGGGGGCCGGGTGAGCAGTTCTTC. Its translation is CASSSGLAGGPGEQFF.

Remarks on this clonotype: A read error may explain this, as a much larger clone is one base away. Here the CDR3 DNA reads TGTGCCAGCAGCCAAGAACAGGGACGGGCAGAGGCCCAGTACTTC. It is translated as CASSQEQGRAEAQYF. The J gene is TRBJ2-5, the V gene TRBV3-1; TRBD1 might be the D (6 bases). Germline V CDR1 and CDR2: LGHDT, YNNKEL (reference sequence). The CDR3 is 15 residues long.

CDR3 DNA sequence: TGCGCCAGCACCCGACTCGGGACAGGGGAATCACCCCTCCACTTT. Translation gives CASTRLGTGESPLHF. This sequence joins TRBV5-1 and TRBJ1-6; TRBD1 matches at 10 bases. V lost 6 bases to trimming and J lost 10 bases; unmatched junction nucleotides: 10. The CDR3 is made up of 15 amino acids. Germline V gene sequence: CDR1 SGHRS, CDR2 YFSETQ.

This clonotype was seen a handful of times. The genes are TRBV11-2 and TRBJ1-2; 9 bases map to TRBD1. The CDR3 loop spans 14 amino acids. Looked up from germline, CDR1 is SGHAT and CDR2 is FQNNGV. Germline trimming cut 2 bases from V and 8 bases from J; bases unmatched to any gene: 6. The CDR3 region is CASSLTGGAKGYTF. The CDR3 DNA is TGTGCCAGCAGCTTAACAGGGGGCGCGAAGGGCTACACCTTC.

The count of this clonotype is one. The rearrangement links TRBV6-4 to TRBJ2-1; TRBD2 matches at 13 bases. After removal of 4 bases from V and 10 bases from J, the junction contained 4 bases not matched to a gene. CDR1 is MRHNA and CDR2 is SNTAGT in the germline V gene. CDR3 size: 14 residues. The CDR3 DNA sequence: TGTGCCAGCAGTGGACTAGCGGGGGGTGGAGAGCAGTTCTTC. It is translated as CASSGLAGGGEQFF.

This clonotype was recorded once. The chain is built from TRBV6-1 and TRBJ2-1; maybe TRBD2 (6 bases). The CDR3 is 15 residues long. Trimming cost V 7 bases and J 9 bases, with 22 bases left between them. CDR1 and CDR2 (germline): MNHNS, SASEGT. The CDR3 nucleotides read TGTGCCAGCATCCAATTGGGGGATCTGGGAGGTGAGCAGTTCTTC. Protein: CASIQLGDLGGEQFF.

This clonotype came up a few times. V gene TRBV4-3 combines with J gene TRBJ2-3; D gene unclear. Trimming took 1 base from V and 2 from J, leaving 7 bases between them. This CDR3 has 14 residues. The germline V gene encodes CDR1 LGHNA and CDR2 YSLEER. CDR3 DNA sequence: TGCGCCAGCAGCCAAGGACGGGTCACAGATACGCAGTATTTT. It yields the protein CASSQGRVTDTQYF.

CDR3 amino acids: CASSADTGLSYEQYF. The DNA for the CDR3 is TGTGCCAGCAGTGCCGACACCGGACTCTCCTACGAGCAGTACTTC. The chain joins TRBV25-1 to TRBJ2-7; tentative D call: TRBD2 (5 bases). Per germline, CDR1 MGHDK and CDR2 SYGVNS. The V gene lost 4 bases and the J gene lost 0 bases, with 13 bases spanning the gap. The CDR3 runs 15 residues.

V is TRBV9 and J is TRBJ1-2; D call uncertain. The V gene's germline CDR1 is SGDLS and CDR2 YYNGEE. CDR3 length: 11 amino acids. V lost 0 bases and J lost 9, with 6 bases in between. CDR3 DNA: TGTGCCAGCAGCGTAGCGGCCCGCTACACCTTC. Translation: CASSVAARYTF. Full variable domain (rest looked up from reference TRBV9 and TRBJ1-2): DSGVTQTPKHLITATGQRVTLRCSPRSGDLSVYWYQQSLDQGLQFLIQYYNGEERAKGNILERFSAQQFPDLHSELNLSSLELGDSALYFCASSVAARYTFGSGTRLTVV.

There are a few counts of this clonotype. The genes are TRBV24-1 and TRBJ2-7; weak D call: TRBD1 (5 bases). The V gene's germline CDR1 is KGHDR and CDR2 SFDVKD. The CDR3 sequence is 15 residues long. Trimming cost V 4 bases and J 3 bases, with 15 bases left between them. CDR3 protein: CATSDPTDTHYEQYF. CDR3 nucleotide sequence: TGTGCCACCAGTGACCCTACGGACACGCACTACGAGCAGTACTTC.